These T cell receptor beta chains were read from a single sample in a study of PD-1 blockade in classical Hodgkin lymphoma. Sequenced by immunoSEQ multiplex PCR; TCRdb stores in-frame clones only, minus some. The table lists around 20,000 clones, approximately 90% of them singletons. Sequencing used peripheral blood mononuclear cells (PBMCs), obtained before the second cycle of nivolumab. These receptors originate from a human donor with classical Hodgkin lymphoma. The CDR3 runs from the conserved cysteine through the conserved F or W. Fields, in order: D gene, J gene, clone size, V gene, CDR3 DNA, CDR3 protein. A D gene is named only where the DNA matches it firmly. For some rows the clone size is stated as once, few or many, or as a class when expanded; others skip it.

>NA|TRBJ1-2|NA|TRBV20-1
TGCAGTGCTGCAGATGGGGGCGGCTACACCTTC
CSAADGGGYTF
>TRBD1|TRBJ1-6|once|TRBV7-8
TGTGCCAGCAGCTTAGCGACAGGGCGCGCCCTCCACTTT
CASSLATGRALHF
>NA|TRBJ1-4|NA|TRBV5-1
TGCGCCAGCAGCTTGGTGGGGGGCCCTAATGAAAAACTGTTTTTT
CASSLVGGPNEKLFF
>NA|TRBJ1-1|NA|TRBV30
TGTGCCTGGAGCGCCTACTTGGGGCTGAACACTGAAGCTTTCTTT
CAWSAYLGLNTEAFF
>TRBD1|TRBJ2-7|NA|TRBV6-5
TGTGCCAGCAGTTCGCCAGGACAGGGCAACTACGAGCAGTACTTC
CASSSPGQGNYEQYF
>NA|TRBJ1-6|NA|TRBV7-2
TGTGCCAGCAGCTTAGGCAGCGGCGTAAATTCACCCCTCCACTTT
CASSLGSGVNSPLHF
>NA|TRBJ1-6|NA|TRBV5-4
TGTGCCAGCAGCTCGGATACCGCCTCCGGGACCGATTACTATAATTCACCCCTCCACTTT
CASSSDTASGTDYYNSPLHF
>NA|TRBJ2-5|NA|TRBV7-6
TGTGCCAGCAGCTTCGGGGAGACCCAGTACTTC
CASSFGETQYF
>TRBD1|TRBJ1-1|NA|TRBV25-1
TGTGCCAGCAGTGTACAGGGGAGGGACACTGAAGCTTTCTTT
CASSVQGRDTEAFF
>NA|TRBJ1-1|once|TRBV4-2
TGTGCCAGCAGCCAAGGGGGGCAACAGAACACTGAAGCTTTCTTT
CASSQGGQQNTEAFF
>NA|TRBJ2-2|NA|TRBV21-1
TGTGCCAGCAGCAAATCAGGGGGCGCGAACACCGGGGAGCTGTTTTTT
CASSKSGGANTGELFF
>NA|TRBJ1-3|few|TRBV7-8
TGTGCCAGCAGCTTTATTACTGTGGGAGCTGGAAACACCATATATTTT
CASSFITVGAGNTIYF
>NA|TRBJ1-3|NA|TRBV7-9
TGTGCCAGCAGCTTAGATGGCAACATTGCTGGAAACACCATATATTTT
CASSLDGNIAGNTIYF
>NA|TRBJ2-5|few|TRBV19
TGTGCCAGTAGTATAAGCGGTGGGAGACAAGAGACCCAGTACTTC
CASSISGGRQETQYF
>NA|TRBJ2-1|NA|TRBV5-1
TGCGCCAGCAGCTACGGACAGAGCTACAATGAGCAGTTCTTC
CASSYGQSYNEQFF
>NA|TRBJ2-7|NA|TRBV2
TGTGCCAGCAGTGTGTCAATCTACGAGCAGTACTTC
CASSVSIYEQYF
>NA|TRBJ2-2|NA|TRBV9
TGTGCCAGCAGCCCCCGGTTTTCCGGGGAGCTGTTTTTT
CASSPRFSGELFF
>TRBD2|TRBJ2-1|NA|TRBV6-5
TGTGCCAGCGTTAAAGCGGGGGGGTTCAATGAGCAGTTCTTC
CASVKAGGFNEQFF
>NA|TRBJ1-1|NA|TRBV7-3
TGTGCCAGCAGCTTAGGGGGGGTGAACACTGAAGCTTTCTTT
CASSLGGVNTEAFF
>TRBD2|TRBJ2-5|NA|TRBV5-1
TGCGCCAGCAGCTTGGAAGCGGGGGGCGGGACCCAGTACTTC
CASSLEAGGGTQYF
>TRBD1|TRBJ1-5|NA|TRBV5-1
TGCGCCAGCAGCTTACAGGGGATCGGGAGCAATCAGCCCCAGCATTTT
CASSLQGIGSNQPQHF
>TRBD2|TRBJ2-7|NA|TRBV29-1
TGCAGCCCGCGGGGGAACTACGAGCTATGTTCCTACGAGCAGTACTTC
CSPRGNYELCSYEQYF
>NA|TRBJ1-1|NA|TRBV4-2
TGTGCCAGCAGCCAAGATTTGGGGGGCACTGAAGCTTTCTTT
CASSQDLGGTEAFF
>NA|TRBJ1-1|NA|TRBV10-3
TGTGCCATCAGTGAGGTAGTGGGCATGAACACTGAAGCTTTCTTT
CAISEVVGMNTEAFF
>NA|TRBJ2-3|once|TRBV29-1
TGCAGCGTTGAAGGTCTTCAAAGGGGGGATACGCAGTATTTT
CSVEGLQRGDTQYF
>NA|TRBJ1-1|NA|TRBV7-9
TGTGCCCTTCGGTCGGGGGTGGGCACTGAAGCTTTCTTT
CALRSGVGTEAFF
>NA|TRBJ2-7|NA|TRBV5-1
TGCGCCAGCAGCTTAGTACAGGGCTACGAGCAGTACTTC
CASSLVQGYEQYF
>TRBD1|TRBJ1-1|NA|TRBV7-9
TGTGCCAGCAGCTCCGGCTCGGGACAGGGGTCGGCTTTCTTT
CASSSGSGQGSAFF
>TRBD1|TRBJ1-1|NA|TRBV5-1
TGCGCCAGCAGCTTTTCCGGGACAGGTCTCATGAACACTGAAGCTTTCTTT
CASSFSGTGLMNTEAFF
>TRBD2|TRBJ2-4|NA|TRBV4-2
TGTGCCAGCGGTCCGGGGGGGAAACTAGCCAAAAACATTCAGTACTTC
CASGPGGKLAKNIQYF
>NA|TRBJ2-3|NA|TRBV7-9
TGTGCCAGCAGCTCGCGGACAGCCCACCCCAATACGCAGTATTTT
CASSSRTAHPNTQYF
>NA|TRBJ2-7|NA|TRBV6-1
TGTGCCAGCAGTGTACAGGGAAAGGACCACGAGCAGTACTTC
CASSVQGKDHEQYF
>NA|TRBJ2-2|NA|TRBV13
TGTGCCAGCAGCTTTTCCCTACAGTTAATTCGGGACGCCGGGGAGCTGTTTTTT
CASSFSLQLIRDAGELFF
>TRBD1|TRBJ1-1|NA|TRBV5-1
TGCGCCAGCAGCTTGTCAGGGACAGTGAACACTGAAGCTTTCTTT
CASSLSGTVNTEAFF
>NA|TRBJ2-3|NA|TRBV5-1
TGCGCCAGCAGCGGCGGGGCCACAGATACGCAGTATTTT
CASSGGATDTQYF
>NA|TRBJ1-5|NA|TRBV4-2
TGTGCCAGCAGCCAGGGAGGGTTATATAGCAATCAGCCCCAGCATTTT
CASSQGGLYSNQPQHF
>TRBD1|TRBJ1-4|NA|TRBV10-3
TGTGCCATCAGTGAAGCAGGGGGCGCAACTAATGAAAAACTGTTTTTT
CAISEAGGATNEKLFF
>NA|TRBJ2-2|few|TRBV5-1
TGCGCCAGCAGCTTGGCTGGCACCGGGGAGCTGTTTTTT
CASSLAGTGELFF
>NA|TRBJ2-3|NA|TRBV7-9
TGTGCCAGCAGCTCTCGGGGCCCGGATACGCAGTATTTT
CASSSRGPDTQYF
>NA|TRBJ2-2|NA|TRBV5-1
TGCGCCAGCAGCTTTGCAGGACATCCGAACACCGGGGAGCTGTTTTTT
CASSFAGHPNTGELFF
>NA|TRBJ2-5|NA|TRBV29-1
TGCAGCGTTGAGGGGGAGACCCAGTACTTC
CSVEGETQYF
>TRBD1|TRBJ2-7|NA|TRBV2
TGTGCCAGCAATTACAGGGGGCTATCCTACGAGCAGTACTTC
CASNYRGLSYEQYF
>NA|TRBJ2-2|NA|TRBV18
TGTGCCAGCTCACCACCCTCTGGTCGGGGCCCCACCGGGGAGCTGTTTTTT
CASSPPSGRGPTGELFF
>NA|TRBJ2-7|NA|TRBV4-2
TGTGCCAGCAGCCAAGATGCCGCCCGGACTACCGATTACGAGCAGTACTTC
CASSQDAARTTDYEQYF
>TRBD1|TRBJ1-4|NA|TRBV4-1
TGCGCCAGCAGCCAATTACAGGGGGCGCAAGATGAAAAACTGTTTTTT
CASSQLQGAQDEKLFF
>NA|TRBJ2-5|NA|TRBV11-3
TGTGCCAGCAGCTTCGGCGGGGGCGTCGACCAAGAGACCCAGTACTTC
CASSFGGGVDQETQYF
>NA|TRBJ2-3|NA|TRBV5-1
TGCGCCAGCAGCTTGGACTCGCCACCTACAGATACGCAGTATTTT
CASSLDSPPTDTQYF
>NA|TRBJ2-4|once|TRBV5-1
TGCGCCAGCAGCCCCTGGGGTGAGGCCAATAACATTCAGTACTTC
CASSPWGEANNIQYF
>TRBD2|TRBJ2-1|NA|TRBV5-1
TGCGCCAGCAGCTTGGCGATAGCGGGGGGGCTAGGCTCCTACAATGAGCAGTTCTTC
CASSLAIAGGLGSYNEQFF